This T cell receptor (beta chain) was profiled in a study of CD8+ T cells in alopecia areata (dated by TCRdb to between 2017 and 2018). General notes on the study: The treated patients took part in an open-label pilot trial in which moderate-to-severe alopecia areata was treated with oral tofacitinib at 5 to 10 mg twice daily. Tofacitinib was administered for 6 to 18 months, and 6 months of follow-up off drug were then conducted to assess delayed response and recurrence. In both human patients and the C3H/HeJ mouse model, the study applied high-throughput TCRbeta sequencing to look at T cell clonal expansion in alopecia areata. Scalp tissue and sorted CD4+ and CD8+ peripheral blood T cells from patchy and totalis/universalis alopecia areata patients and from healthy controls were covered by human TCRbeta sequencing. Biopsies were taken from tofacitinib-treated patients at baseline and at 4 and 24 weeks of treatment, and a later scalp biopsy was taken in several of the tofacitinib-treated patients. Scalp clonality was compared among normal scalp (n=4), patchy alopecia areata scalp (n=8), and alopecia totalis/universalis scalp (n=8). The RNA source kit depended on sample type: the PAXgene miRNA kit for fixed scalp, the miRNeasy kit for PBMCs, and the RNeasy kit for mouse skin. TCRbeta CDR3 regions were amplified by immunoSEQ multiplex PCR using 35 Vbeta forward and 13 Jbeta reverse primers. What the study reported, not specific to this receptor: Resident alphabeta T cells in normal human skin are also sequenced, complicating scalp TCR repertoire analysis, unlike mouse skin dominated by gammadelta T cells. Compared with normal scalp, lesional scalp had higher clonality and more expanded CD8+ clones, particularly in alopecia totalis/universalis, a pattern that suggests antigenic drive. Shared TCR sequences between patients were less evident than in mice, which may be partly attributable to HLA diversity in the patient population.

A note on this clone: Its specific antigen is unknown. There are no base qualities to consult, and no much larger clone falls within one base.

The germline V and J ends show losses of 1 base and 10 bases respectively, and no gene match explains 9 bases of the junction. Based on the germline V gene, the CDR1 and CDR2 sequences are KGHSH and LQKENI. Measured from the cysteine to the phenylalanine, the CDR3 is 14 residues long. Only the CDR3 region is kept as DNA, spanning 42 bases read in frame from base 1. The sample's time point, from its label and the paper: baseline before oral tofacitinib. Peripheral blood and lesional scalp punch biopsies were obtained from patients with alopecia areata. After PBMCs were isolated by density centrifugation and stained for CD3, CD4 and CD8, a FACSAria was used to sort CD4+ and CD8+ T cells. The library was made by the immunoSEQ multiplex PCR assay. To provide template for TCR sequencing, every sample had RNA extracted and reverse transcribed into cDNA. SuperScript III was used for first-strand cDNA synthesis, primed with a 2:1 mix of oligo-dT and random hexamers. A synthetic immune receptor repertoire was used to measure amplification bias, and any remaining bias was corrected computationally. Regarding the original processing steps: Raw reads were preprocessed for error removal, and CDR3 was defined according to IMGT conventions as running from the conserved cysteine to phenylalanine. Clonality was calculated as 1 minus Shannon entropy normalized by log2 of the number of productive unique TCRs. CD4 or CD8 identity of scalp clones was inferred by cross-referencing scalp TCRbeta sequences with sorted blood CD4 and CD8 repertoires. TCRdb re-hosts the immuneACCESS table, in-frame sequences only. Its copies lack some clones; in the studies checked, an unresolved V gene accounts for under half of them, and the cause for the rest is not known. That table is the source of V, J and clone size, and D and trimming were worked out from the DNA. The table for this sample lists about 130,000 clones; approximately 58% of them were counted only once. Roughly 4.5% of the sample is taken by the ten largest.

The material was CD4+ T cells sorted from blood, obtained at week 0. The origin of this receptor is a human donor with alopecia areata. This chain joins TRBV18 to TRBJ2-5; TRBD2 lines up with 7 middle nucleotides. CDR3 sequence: CASSPQDERGGQYF. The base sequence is TGTGCCAGCTCACCACAGGACGAACGCGGGGGCCAGTACTTC. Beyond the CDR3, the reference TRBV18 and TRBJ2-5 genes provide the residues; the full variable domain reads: NAGVMQNPRHLVRRRGQEARLRCSPMKGHSHVYWYRQLPEEGLKFMVYLQKENIIDESGMPKERFSAEFPKEGPSILRIQQVVRGDSAAYFCASSPQDERGGQYFGPGTRLLVL.